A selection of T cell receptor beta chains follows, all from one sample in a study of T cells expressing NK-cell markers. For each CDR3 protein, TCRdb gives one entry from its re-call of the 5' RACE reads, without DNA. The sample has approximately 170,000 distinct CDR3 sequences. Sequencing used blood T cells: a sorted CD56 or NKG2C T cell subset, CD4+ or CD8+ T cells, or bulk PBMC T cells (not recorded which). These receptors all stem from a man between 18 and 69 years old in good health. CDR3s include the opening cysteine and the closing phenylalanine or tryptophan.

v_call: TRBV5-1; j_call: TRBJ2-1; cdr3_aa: CASSLSRTADNEQFF
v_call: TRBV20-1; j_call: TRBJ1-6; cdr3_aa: CSASVGHSYNSPLHF
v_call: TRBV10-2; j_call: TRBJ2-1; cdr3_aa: CASSPRPRVYGNEQFF
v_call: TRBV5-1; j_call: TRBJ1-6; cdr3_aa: CASSLSQGALDSPLHF
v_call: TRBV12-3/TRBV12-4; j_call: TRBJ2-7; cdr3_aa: CASSLLAGDSSYEQYF
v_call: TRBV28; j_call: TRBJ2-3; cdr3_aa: CASSLEGAFTDTQYF
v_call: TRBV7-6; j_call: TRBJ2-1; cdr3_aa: CASSLAGNAHNEQFF
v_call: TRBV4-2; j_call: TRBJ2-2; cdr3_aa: CASSHSSGGITGELFF
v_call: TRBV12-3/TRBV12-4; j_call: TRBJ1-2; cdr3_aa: CASSVVAGAAYGYTF
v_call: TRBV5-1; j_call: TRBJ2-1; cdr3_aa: CASSLDPSRESSYNEQFF
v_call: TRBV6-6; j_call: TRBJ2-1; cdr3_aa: CASRKTLAGKYNEQFF
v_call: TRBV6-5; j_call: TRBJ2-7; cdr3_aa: CASSSYATGYSYEQYF
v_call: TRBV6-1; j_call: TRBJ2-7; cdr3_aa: CASSETGDPFYEQYF